This entry lists 17 T cell receptor beta chains sequenced from one sample in a study of OX40 agonist ivuxolimab in advanced cancers. Sequenced by immunoSEQ multiplex PCR; TCRdb stores in-frame clones only, minus some. The data contain 34,000 or so clones, approximately 87% of them seen just once; the ten biggest clones take up roughly 30%. This sample comprised CD4+ or CD8+ T cells sorted from blood, obtained in a trial of the OX40 agonist ivuxolimab. All receptors derive from an adult with an advanced solid tumor such as melanoma, head and neck, liver or kidney cancer.

This clone was picked up one time. The chain couples TRBV6-5 to TRBJ1-1; D ambiguous. V lost 0 bases and J 0 bases, leaving 8 bases between the germline ends. This CDR3 has 15 residues. Germline CDR1 is MNHEY and CDR2 is SVGAGI. CDR3 sequence: CASSYSIVVNTEAFF. CDR3 coding DNA: TGTGCCAGCAGTTACTCGATCGTCGTGAACACTGAAGCTTTCTTT.

J is TRBJ2-2 and V is TRBV6-5, with D unresolved. The germline V gene encodes CDR1 MNHEY and CDR2 SVGAGI. The germline V and J ends were trimmed by 3 bases and 1 base, with 6 bases remaining between them. The CDR3 totals 14 residues. CDR3 protein: CASSYGKNTGELFF. The CDR3 DNA follows: TGTGCCAGCAGTTATGGAAAGAACACCGGGGAGCTGTTTTTT.

This clone was detected only once. The chain employs TRBV5-1 and TRBJ2-3; 7 nucleotides line up with TRBD2. Trimming at V came to 4 bases and at J to 5 bases, leaving 7 bases not matched to a gene. CDR3 length equals 14 residues. The germline gives CDR1 SGHRS, CDR2 YFSETQ. CDR3 region: CASSLWGGEDTQYF. The CDR3, as DNA: TGCGCCAGCAGCCTCTGGGGGGGTGAAGATACGCAGTATTTT.

CDR3: CAWEQGEFSGYTF. The CDR3 bases are TGTGCCTGGGAACAGGGGGAGTTTAGTGGCTACACCTTC. The J gene is TRBJ1-2, the V gene TRBV30; 8 nucleotides line up with TRBD1. The CDR3 spans 13 residues. Germline CDR1 reads GTSNPN; CDR2 reads SVGIG (reference sequence). After removal of 5 bases from V and 7 bases from J, the junction contained 9 bases not matched to a gene.

This chain connects TRBV9 to TRBJ2-1; D possibly corresponds to TRBD2 (6 bases). CDR3 length: 15 amino acids. Trimming removed 0 bases from V and 0 bases from J, with 7 bases in between. Germline lookup yields CDR1 SGDLS and CDR2 YYNGEE. The DNA of the CDR3 is TGTGCCAGCAGCGTAGGTAGCGGCTCCTACAATGAGCAGTTCTTC. It is translated as CASSVGSGSYNEQFF.

The J gene is TRBJ2-1, the V gene TRBV10-3; 11 positions match TRBD2. The CDR3 has 17 amino acids. Germline CDR1 and CDR2: ENHRY and SYGVKD. The J segment lost 3 bases and the V segment lost 2 bases, leaving 6 bases of the junction unmatched. The CDR3 nucleotides read TGTGCCATCAGTGAGCCATCGGGACTAGCGGTCTACAATGAGCAGTTCTTC. Its translation is CAISEPSGLAVYNEQFF.

V is TRBV11-1 and J is TRBJ1-1, with unresolved D. V dropped 3 bases and J dropped 5 bases, with 7 bases sitting between them. Germline CDR1 SGHAT, CDR2 FQDESV (reference sequence). This CDR3 is 12 amino acids long. This CDR3 is CASSFPTTEAFF. In DNA, the CDR3 is TGTGCCAGCAGCTTCCCAACGACTGAAGCTTTCTTT.

The chain employs TRBV10-3 and TRBJ2-1; 7 bases are a match to TRBD2. J was trimmed by 5 bases and V by 6 bases; bases with no gene match: 16. The CDR3 covers 17 residues. The germline CDR1 and CDR2 sequences are ENHRY and SYGVKD. This chain's CDR3 is CAISVDVGGSSDNEQFF. The CDR3 nucleotides read TGTGCCATCAGCGTGGACGTCGGGGGGAGTTCGGACAATGAGCAGTTCTTC.

V and J are TRBV6-1 and TRBJ2-7; D is unresolved. The CDR3 sequence is 12 residues long. Germline V lookup: CDR1 MNHNS, CDR2 SASEGT. Trimming took off 4 bases at V and 3 bases at J, with 7 bases between the two ends. The CDR3 loop reads CASSVWGYEQYF. CDR3 nucleotide sequence: TGTGCCAGCAGTGTTTGGGGCTACGAGCAGTACTTC.

This clone has just one count. The chain joins TRBV6-7 to TRBJ2-2; the D gene is possibly TRBD2 (5 bases). TRBV6-7 is sorted into the ORF group, with uncertain function. This CDR3 is built from 11 residues. Trimming left V 8 bases short and J 7 bases short, with 8 bases between. In nucleotides, the CDR3 is TGTGCCAGCCTCGGGGACGGGGAGCTGTTTTTT. This translates into CASLGDGELFF.

The CDR3 bases are TGTGCCAGCAGCTTTCGCCCGACAGTACCCACAGATACGCAGTATTTT. This sequence encodes CASSFRPTVPTDTQYF. The genes are TRBV11-2 and TRBJ2-3; D perhaps matches TRBD1 (5 bases). Trimming removed 3 bases at V and 2 bases at J, with 15 bases between. The CDR3 is made up of 16 amino acids. CDR1 SGHAT and CDR2 FQNNGV come from the germline V gene. Full variable domain (remainder filled in from reference TRBV11-2 and TRBJ2-3): EAGVAQSPRYKIIEKRQSVAFWCNPISGHATLYWYQQILGQGPKLLIQFQNNGVVDDSQLPKDRFSAERLKGVDSTLKIQPAKLEDSAVYLCASSFRPTVPTDTQYFGPGTRLTVL.

The table lists this clone with a few counts. The chain couples TRBV7-9 to TRBJ1-5; TRBD1 is a possible D gene (5 bases). This CDR3 has 14 residues. CDR1 is SEHNR, CDR2 FQNEAQ, per germline (reference sequence). The V end was cut by 5 bases, the J end by 3 bases, with 11 bases between. The DNA for the CDR3 is TGTGCCAGCAGCACTACCGGGGCCAATCAGCCCCAGCATTTT. It specifies CASSTTGANQPQHF.

The J gene is TRBJ2-7, the V gene TRBV6-1; D ambiguous. From germline, CDR1 is MNHNS and CDR2 SASEGT. The CDR3 extends over 14 amino acids. V lost 0 bases, J lost 0 bases, and 6 bases lay in between. Here the CDR3 reads CASSEAGLSYEQYF. The CDR3 bases are TGTGCCAGCAGTGAAGCAGGTCTCTCCTACGAGCAGTACTTC.

The CDR3 region has the DNA TGTGCCACCAGCAGAGGGACTTTTGACTGGGAGACCCAGTACTTC. Residues: CATSRGTFDWETQYF. V usage is TRBV15 and J usage is TRBJ2-5, with a tentative D call TRBD2 (5 bases). Per the germline V gene, CDR1 is LNHNV and CDR2 is YYDKDF (reference sequence). The germline V and J ends were trimmed by 1 base and 5 bases, with 14 bases remaining between them. The length of the CDR3 is 15 residues.

This chain uses TRBV6-1 with TRBJ1-5; 7 bases align to TRBD1. CDR1 is MNHNS, CDR2 SASEGT, per germline. The CDR3 runs to 13 residues. J was trimmed by 4 bases and V by 5 bases; bases with no gene match: 2. This chain's CDR3 is CASSWGQNQPQHF. CDR3 bases: TGTGCCAGCAGTTGGGGACAGAATCAGCCCCAGCATTTT.

The chain is built from TRBV28 and TRBJ2-2; TRBD1 aligns across 11 bases. The ends lost 3 bases at V and 0 bases at J; junction bases unmatched: 3. Germline CDR1 MDHEN, CDR2 SYDVKM. The CDR3 runs to 17 residues. The CDR3 spells CASSFWDRGTNTGELFF. CDR3 bases: TGTGCCAGCAGTTTTTGGGACAGGGGGACGAACACCGGGGAGCTGTTTTTT.

The genes are TRBV27 and TRBJ1-5, with D tentatively TRBD1 (5 bases). The CDR3 sequence is 19 residues long. Trimming stripped 4 bases from V and 0 bases from J, with 22 bases between. The germline gives CDR1 MNHEY, CDR2 SMNVEV (reference sequence). CDR3 sequence (DNA): TGTGCCAGCAGTTCCGGATATCACGGGGCCTCTCATAGCAATCAGCCCCAGCATTTT. Its translation is CASSSGYHGASHSNQPQHF.